These 5 T cell receptor beta chains originate from one sample sequenced in a study of radiotherapy plus CTLA-4 blockade in lung cancer. TCRdb keeps only in-frame clones here, not all; method: immunoSEQ multiplex PCR. The table records tens of thousands of clones, around 63% of them present only once. The starting material was peripheral blood, obtained from a patient treated with radiotherapy plus ipilimumab. These receptors were taken from a human donor with non-small cell lung cancer who had a partial response to radiotherapy plus ipilimumab.

This clone has a single count. The rearrangement links TRBV6-1 to TRBJ2-7, with 10 bases matching TRBD1. Trimming at V came to 7 bases and at J to 3 bases, leaving 6 bases not matched to a gene. Germline assignment: CDR1 MNHNS and CDR2 SASEGT. This CDR3 region has 14 residues. The chain's CDR3 is CASTPGQGFYEQYF. Written as DNA, the CDR3 is TGTGCCAGCACTCCGGGACAGGGGTTCTACGAGCAGTACTTC.

This clone was recorded once. J is TRBJ1-1 and V is TRBV7-2; TRBD1 might be the D (5 bases). V gave up 3 bases and J gave up 4 bases, with 12 bases separating them. CDR1 is SGHTA and CDR2 is FQGNSA in the germline V gene. The CDR3 has 14 amino acids. Here the CDR3 DNA reads TGTGCCAGCAGCTTCGTCGACAGATTCACTGAAGCTTTCTTT. The encoded protein is CASSFVDRFTEAFF.

Turning to this clone: At one end, the junction sequence differs from germline, possibly due to a read error. The chain recombines TRBV7-2 with TRBJ2-5; D is possibly TRBD2 (5 bases). The CDR3 sequence is 13 residues long. Germline V gene data show CDR1 as SGHTA and CDR2 as FQGNSA. The CDR3 sequence is CASTLGGVETQYF. DNA of the CDR3: TGTGCCAGCACCTTAGGAGGAGTAGAGACCCAGTACTTC.

The CDR3 here is CAWRTGGRNQPQHF. For the CDR3, the DNA is TGTGCCTGGAGAACAGGCGGAAGGAATCAGCCCCAGCATTTT. This chain joins TRBV30 and TRBJ1-5; D possibly corresponds to TRBD1 (5 bases). There are 14 residues in the CDR3. The V end was cut by 3 bases, the J end by 4 bases, with 13 bases between. Germline lookup yields CDR1 GTSNPN and CDR2 SVGIG (reference sequence).

This clone was observed a handful of times. The genes are TRBV6-6 and TRBJ2-3; D gene unclear. V lost 4 bases, J lost 5 bases, and 13 bases lay in between. The CDR3 extends over 14 amino acids. Per germline, CDR1 MNHNY and CDR2 SVGAGI (reference sequence). The CDR3 here is CASSSWSLEDTQYF. CDR3 DNA sequence: TGTGCCAGCAGTTCTTGGAGCCTAGAAGATACGCAGTATTTT.